This T cell receptor beta chain was sequenced in a study of T cells in women clearing cervical HPV infection. Points on this clone: Sequencing ends 3 residues short of the CDR3 end; the germline J gene provides the rest.

Profiled with immunoSEQ multiplex PCR; TCRdb holds only in-frame clones, not every one. The table gives over 30,000 clones; the top ten clones make up about 1.7% of it. CDR3 length: 15 amino acids. The V end was cut by 4 bases, the J end by 4 bases, with 18 bases between. CDR1 is SGHRS and CDR2 is YFSETQ in the germline V gene. The chain is built from TRBV5-1 and TRBJ2-7; TRBD1 might be the D (6 bases). This TCR was sampled from a woman aged 18 to 75 with a cervical HPV16 infection that either progressed to CIN3+ or cleared (not recorded which). The sample taken for sequencing was blood buffy coat. The CDR3 region is CASSLKTGSQYEQYF. The CDR3 DNA, read in part, is TGCGCCAGCAGCCTTAAGACAGGCAGCCAATACGAG. The entire variable domain, with the rest obtained from reference TRBV5-1 and TRBJ2-7, is as follows: KAGVTQTPRYLIKTRGQQVTLSCSPISGHRSVSWYQQTPGQGLQFLFEYFSETQRNKGNFPGRFSGRQFSNSRSEMNVSTLELGDSALYLCASSLKTGSQYEQYFGPGTRLTVT.